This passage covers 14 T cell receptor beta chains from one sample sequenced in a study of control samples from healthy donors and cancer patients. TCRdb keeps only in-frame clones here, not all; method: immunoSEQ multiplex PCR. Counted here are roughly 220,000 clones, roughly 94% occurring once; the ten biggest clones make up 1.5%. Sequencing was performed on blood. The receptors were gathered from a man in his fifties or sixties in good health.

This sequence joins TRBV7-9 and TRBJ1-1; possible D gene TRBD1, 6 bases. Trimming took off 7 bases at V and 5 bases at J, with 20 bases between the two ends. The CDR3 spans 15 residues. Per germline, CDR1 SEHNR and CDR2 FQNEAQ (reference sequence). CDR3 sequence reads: CASTPGWGAQTEAFF. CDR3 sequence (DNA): TGTGCCAGCACCCCGGGGTGGGGGGCGCAAACTGAAGCTTTCTTT.

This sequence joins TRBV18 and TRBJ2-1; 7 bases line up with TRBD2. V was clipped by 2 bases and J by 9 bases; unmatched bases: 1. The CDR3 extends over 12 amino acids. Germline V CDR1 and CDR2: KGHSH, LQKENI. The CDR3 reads CASSPGGGEQFF. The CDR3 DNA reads TGTGCCAGCTCACCAGGCGGGGGTGAGCAGTTCTTC.

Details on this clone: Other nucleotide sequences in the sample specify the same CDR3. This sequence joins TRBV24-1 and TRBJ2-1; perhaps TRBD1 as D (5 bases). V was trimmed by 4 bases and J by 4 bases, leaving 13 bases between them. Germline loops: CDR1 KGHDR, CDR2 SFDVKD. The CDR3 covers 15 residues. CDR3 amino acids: CATSDPGQGYNEQFF. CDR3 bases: TGTGCCACCAGTGACCCTGGGCAGGGTTACAATGAGCAGTTCTTC.

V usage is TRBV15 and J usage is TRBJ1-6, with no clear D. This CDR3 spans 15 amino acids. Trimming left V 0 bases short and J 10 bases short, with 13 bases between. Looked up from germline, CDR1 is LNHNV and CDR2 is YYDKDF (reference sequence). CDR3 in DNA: TGTGCCACCAGCAGAGAGGTGGCGGGAGCATCACCCCTCCACTTT. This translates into CATSREVAGASPLHF. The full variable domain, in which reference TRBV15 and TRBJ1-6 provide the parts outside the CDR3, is DAMVIQNPRYQVTQFGKPVTLSCSQTLNHNVMYWYQQKSSQAPKLLFHYYDKDFNNEADTPDNFQSRRPNTSFCFLDIRSPGLGDTAMYLCATSREVAGASPLHFGNGTRLTVT.

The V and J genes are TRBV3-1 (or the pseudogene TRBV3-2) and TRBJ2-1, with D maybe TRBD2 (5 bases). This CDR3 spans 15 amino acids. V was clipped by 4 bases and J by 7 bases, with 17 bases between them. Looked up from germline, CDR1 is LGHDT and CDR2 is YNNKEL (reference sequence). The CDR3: CASSPPSPSGNEQFF. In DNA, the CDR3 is TGTGCCAGCAGCCCCCCCAGCCCATCGGGAAATGAGCAGTTCTTC.

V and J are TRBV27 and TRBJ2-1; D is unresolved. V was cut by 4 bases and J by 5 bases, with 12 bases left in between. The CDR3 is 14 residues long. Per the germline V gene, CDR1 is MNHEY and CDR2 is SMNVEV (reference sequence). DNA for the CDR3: TGTGCCAGCAGTTATTTCCAACCGAACAATGAGCAGTTCTTC. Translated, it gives CASSYFQPNNEQFF.

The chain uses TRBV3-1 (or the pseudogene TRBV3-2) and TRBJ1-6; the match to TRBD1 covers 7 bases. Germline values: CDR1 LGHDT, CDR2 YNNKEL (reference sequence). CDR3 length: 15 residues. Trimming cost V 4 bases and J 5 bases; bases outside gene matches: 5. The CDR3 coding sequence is TGTGCCAGCAGCCGCTGGGACAGCAATAATTCACCCCTCCACTTT. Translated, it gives CASSRWDSNNSPLHF.

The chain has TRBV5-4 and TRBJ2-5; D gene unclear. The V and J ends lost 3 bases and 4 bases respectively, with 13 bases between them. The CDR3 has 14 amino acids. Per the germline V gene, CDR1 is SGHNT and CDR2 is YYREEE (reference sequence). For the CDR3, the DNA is TGTGCCAGCAGCTCCAGAGAAAAGGGAGAGACCCAGTACTTC. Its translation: CASSSREKGETQYF. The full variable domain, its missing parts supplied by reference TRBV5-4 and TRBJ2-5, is ETGVTQSPTHLIKTRGQQVTLRCSSQSGHNTVSWYQQALGQGPQFIFQYYREEENGRGNFPPRFSGLQFPNYSSELNVNALELDDSALYLCASSSREKGETQYFGPGTRLLVL.

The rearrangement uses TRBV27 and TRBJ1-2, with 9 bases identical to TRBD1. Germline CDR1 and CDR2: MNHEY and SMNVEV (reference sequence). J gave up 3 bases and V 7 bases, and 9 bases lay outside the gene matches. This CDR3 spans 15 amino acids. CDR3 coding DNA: TGTGCCAGCACCAATACCGGGACAGGGTACTATGGCTACACCTTC. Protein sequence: CASTNTGTGYYGYTF.

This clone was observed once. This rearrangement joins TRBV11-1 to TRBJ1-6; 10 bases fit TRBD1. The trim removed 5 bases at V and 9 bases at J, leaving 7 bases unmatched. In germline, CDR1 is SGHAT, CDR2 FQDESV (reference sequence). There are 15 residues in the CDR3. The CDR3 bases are TGTGCCAGCAGCCTCTCGGGACAGGGGAGTTCACCCCTCCACTTT. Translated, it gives CASSLSGQGSSPLHF.

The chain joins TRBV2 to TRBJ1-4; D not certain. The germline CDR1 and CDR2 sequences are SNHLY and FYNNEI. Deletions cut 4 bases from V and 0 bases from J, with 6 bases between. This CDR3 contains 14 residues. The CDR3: CASSAFTTNEKLFF. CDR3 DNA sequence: TGTGCCAGCAGTGCGTTTACAACTAATGAAAAACTGTTTTTT. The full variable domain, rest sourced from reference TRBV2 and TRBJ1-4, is EPEVTQTPSHQVTQMGQEVILRCVPISNHLYFYWYRQILGQKVEFLVSFYNNEISEKSEIFDDQFSVERPDGSNFTLKIRSTKLEDSAMYFCASSAFTTNEKLFFGSGTQLSVL.

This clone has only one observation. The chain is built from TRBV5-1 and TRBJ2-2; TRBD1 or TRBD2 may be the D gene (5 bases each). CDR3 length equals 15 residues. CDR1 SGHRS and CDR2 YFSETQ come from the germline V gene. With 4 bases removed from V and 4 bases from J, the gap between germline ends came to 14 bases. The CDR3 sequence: CASSLGTGGTGELFF. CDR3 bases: TGCGCCAGCAGCCTTGGGACCGGAGGCACCGGGGAGCTGTTTTTT. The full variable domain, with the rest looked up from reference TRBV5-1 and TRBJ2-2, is KAGVTQTPRYLIKTRGQQVTLSCSPISGHRSVSWYQQTPGQGLQFLFEYFSETQRNKGNFPGRFSGRQFSNSRSEMNVSTLELGDSALYLCASSLGTGGTGELFFGEGSRLTVL.

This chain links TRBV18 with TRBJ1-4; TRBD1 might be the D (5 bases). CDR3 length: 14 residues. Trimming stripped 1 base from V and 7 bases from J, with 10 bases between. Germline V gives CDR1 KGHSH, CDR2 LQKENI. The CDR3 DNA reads TGTGCCAGCTCACCACAGGGGATTGGTGAAAAACTGTTTTTT. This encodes CASSPQGIGEKLFF. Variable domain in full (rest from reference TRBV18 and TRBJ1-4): NAGVMQNPRHLVRRRGQEARLRCSPMKGHSHVYWYRQLPEEGLKFMVYLQKENIIDESGMPKERFSAEFPKEGPSILRIQQVVRGDSAAYFCASSPQGIGEKLFFGSGTQLSVL.

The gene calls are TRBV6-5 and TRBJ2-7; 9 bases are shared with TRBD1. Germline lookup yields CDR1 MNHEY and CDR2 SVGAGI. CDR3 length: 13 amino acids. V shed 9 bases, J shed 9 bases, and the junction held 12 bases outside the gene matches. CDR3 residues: CASQNRDREGQYF. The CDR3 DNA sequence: TGTGCCAGTCAAAATCGGGACAGGGAAGGGCAGTACTTC.